This T cell receptor beta chain was profiled in a study of T cells in localized non-small cell lung cancer. With regard to this clone: Its target is not known.

The assay was immunoSEQ multiplex PCR, and TCRdb's table has in-frame clones only and misses some. The sample yields around 100,000 clones, about nine tenths seen once. Study-level results: Across samples, adjacent lung featured a median roughly 56 of the top 100 tumor clones. In uninvolved adjacent lung, T cell clonality reached its highest value, exceeding tumor.

This CDR3 spans 15 amino acids. V shed 0 bases and J shed 6 bases, with 14 bases lying between them. Germline lookup yields CDR1 LGHNA and CDR2 YNFKEQ. The sequence was obtained from a man aged 40-75 years with stage I squamous cell lung carcinoma. Sample: peripheral blood, taken before any cancer treatment. V is TRBV4-2 and J is TRBJ1-2; D is ambiguous. The CDR3 region is CASSQDTGRQNGYTF. The CDR3 nucleotides read TGTGCCAGCAGCCAAGATACTGGGCGCCAGAATGGCTACACCTTC.